The rows below give T cell receptor beta chains drawn from one sample of a study of cytomegalovirus exposure and HLA in healthy donors. Profiling relied on immunoSEQ multiplex PCR, and the TCRdb table lists in-frame clones only, not all of them. The data show 110,000 to 150,000 clones, about 80% seen once. Sequenced material: PBMCs. These receptors were taken from a man aged 35 to 55 in good health and CMV-seronegative. The CDR3 runs from the conserved cysteine through the conserved F or W. D genes are given only for firm matches. Expanded clones are given a class, and other clones once, few, many or no size at all.

clone_size d_call j_call cdr3_length v_call cdr3_aa cdr3_nt
- - TRBJ1-2 14 TRBV7-9 CASSVLGAGYGYTF TGTGCCAGCAGCGTACTGGGAGCCGGCTATGGCTACACCTTC
- - TRBJ1-6 14 TRBV7-9 CASSREGGLGPLHF TGTGCCAGCAGTCGAGAGGGGGGGCTTGGACCCCTCCACTTT
- - TRBJ1-1 13 TRBV2 CASKTPMNTEAFF TGTGCCAGCAAGACACCGATGAACACTGAAGCTTTCTTT
- TRBD1 TRBJ1-2 13 TRBV29-1 CSARWTGGGGYTF TGCAGCGCGCGCTGGACAGGGGGCGGTGGCTACACCTTC
- - TRBJ1-1 18 TRBV7-2 CASSPAPSGGGKYTEAFF TGTGCCAGCAGCCCTGCCCCTTCCGGGGGTGGGAAGTACACTGAAGCTTTCTTT
- - TRBJ1-1 13 TRBV7-6 CASSFRVNTEAFF TGTGCCAGCAGCTTCAGGGTGAACACTGAAGCTTTCTTT
- - TRBJ2-7 14 TRBV5-1 CASSLDTGTYEQYF TGCGCCAGCAGCTTAGACACGGGGACCTACGAGCAGTACTTC
- - TRBJ1-1 13 TRBV30 CAYKTAINTEAFF TGTGCCTACAAGACAGCCATAAACACTGAAGCTTTCTTT
- - TRBJ2-7 15 TRBV9 CASSVGIGDIYEQYF TGTGCCAGCAGCGTAGGTATAGGGGACATCTACGAGCAGTACTTC
- - TRBJ1-2 14 TRBV7-2 CASSRQVANYGYTF TGTGCCAGCAGCCGACAGGTAGCTAACTATGGCTACACCTTC
once TRBD1 TRBJ1-6 16 TRBV15 CATSGTFRDRDSPLHF TGTGCCACCAGCGGGACATTTCGGGACAGAGATTCACCCCTCCACTTT
- - TRBJ2-7 12 TRBV10-3 CAISVYGYEQYF TGTGCCATCAGTGTATACGGGTACGAGCAGTACTTC
- - TRBJ2-3 15 TRBV29-1 CSVKGPGDDRYTQYF TGCAGCGTGAAGGGACCAGGGGATGATAGGTATACGCAGTATTTT
- - TRBJ2-3 14 TRBV2 CASSPGLGTDTQYF TGTGCCAGCAGTCCCGGACTGGGCACAGATACGCAGTATTTT
- - TRBJ2-1 16 TRBV6-5 CASSYEGTPTYNEQFF TGTGCCAGCAGTTACGAGGGGACACCAACCTACAATGAGCAGTTCTTC
- - TRBJ1-3 11 TRBV29-1 CSVTGGNTIYF TGCAGTGTAACAGGGGGAAACACCATATATTTT
- TRBD1 TRBJ1-6 17 TRBV4-1 CASSQGRQGADNSPLHF TGCGCCAGCAGCCAAGGCAGACAGGGGGCCGATAATTCACCCCTCCACTTT
once - TRBJ1-2 13 TRBV5-1 CASSSTLGAGYTF TGCGCCAGCAGTTCCACTTTGGGCGCTGGCTACACCTTC
few - TRBJ1-6 16 TRBV5-4 CASSLYLRQAPSPLHF TGTGCCAGCAGCTTGTATCTTCGACAGGCCCCCTCACCCCTCCACTTT
- TRBD1 TRBJ1-1 15 TRBV5-1 CASSRGGREDTEAFF TGCGCCAGCAGTCGAGGGGGCAGGGAGGACACTGAAGCTTTCTTT
- TRBD1 TRBJ1-4 15 TRBV28 CASTFPGQGPEKLFF TGTGCCAGCACCTTCCCGGGACAGGGACCCGAAAAACTGTTTTTT
once - TRBJ1-1 11 TRBV20-1 CSARTGTEAFF TGCAGTGCGAGAACAGGAACTGAAGCTTTCTTT
- - TRBJ1-3 15 TRBV19 CASSIGGSSGNTIYF TGTGCCAGTAGTATTGGGGGGTCCTCTGGAAACACCATATATTTT
- - TRBJ1-1 15 TRBV19 CASSLGNKADTEAFF TGTGCCAGTAGCCTTGGGAACAAAGCGGACACTGAAGCTTTCTTT
few - TRBJ1-1 15 TRBV7-2 CASSLGPVRNTEAFF TGTGCCAGCAGCTTAGGTCCGGTAAGGAACACTGAAGCTTTCTTT
- - TRBJ1-6 14 TRBV19 CASSISGDNSPLHF TGTGCCAGTAGTATCTCAGGGGATAATTCACCCCTCCACTTT
- TRBD2 TRBJ2-1 16 TRBV29-1 CSVIAGGSSSYNEQFF TGCAGCGTTATAGCGGGGGGGTCGAGCTCCTACAATGAGCAGTTCTTC
- - TRBJ1-1 14 TRBV19 CASSIATGNTEAFF TGTGCCAGTAGTATTGCCACAGGGAACACTGAAGCTTTCTTT
- - TRBJ2-3 16 TRBV7-6 CASSLGAGQYTDTQYF TGTGCCAGCAGCTTAGGGGCGGGACAGTACACAGATACGCAGTATTTT
- - TRBJ1-2 9 TRBV2 CASKSGYTF TGTGCCAGCAAGAGCGGCTACACCTTC
- - TRBJ2-7 16 TRBV7-9 CPSSHYRDILGYEQYF TGTCCCAGCAGCCACTACCGGGACATCCTAGGCTACGAGCAGTACTTC
- - TRBJ1-1 14 TRBV27 CASSGGLGSTEAFF TGTGCCAGCAGTGGAGGCCTGGGTAGCACTGAAGCTTTCTTT
once - TRBJ2-2 13 TRBV27 CATSSGYTGELFF TGTGCCACCTCATCAGGGTACACCGGGGAGCTGTTTTTT
- - TRBJ1-4 17 TRBV10-2 CASSESSALATNEKLFF TGCGCCAGCAGTGAGTCTAGCGCTCTTGCAACTAATGAAAAACTGTTTTTT
- - TRBJ1-1 12 TRBV5-4 CASSFRNTEAFF TGTGCCAGCAGCTTCAGGAACACTGAAGCTTTCTTT
once TRBD1 TRBJ1-2 12 TRBV10-3 CAISPTGGEDTF TGTGCCATCAGCCCGACAGGGGGCGAGGACACCTTC
- TRBD1 TRBJ1-5 15 TRBV7-8 CASSLQGGGNQPQHF TGTGCCAGCAGCTTGCAGGGGGGCGGCAATCAGCCCCAGCATTTT